This passage covers 2 T cell receptor beta chains from one sample sequenced in a study of response to subunit inactivated influenza vaccine. Via MiXCR, TCRdb re-called the RT-PCR reads, giving one row per CDR3 protein. The sample includes about 780,000 distinct CDR3 sequences, 15% to 20% seen only once; the top ten take approximately 11%. The material was PBMCs from blood, obtained roughly 5 days after vaccination. The receptors stem from a man between 45 and 60 years old who received an inactivated influenza vaccine.

This clonotype was seen many times. The V call is TRBV12-3 or TRBV12-4, the J call TRBJ2-3; 13 bases fit TRBD2. This CDR3 region has 16 residues. Trimming cost V 5 bases and J 6 bases; bases outside gene matches: 8. DNA of the CDR3: TGTGCCAGCAGTCCAGGACTAGCGGGGGCCGGGGATACGCAGTATTTT. The encoded protein is CASSPGLAGAGDTQYF.

This clonotype was seen more than once but under ten times. The chain links TRBV11-1 to TRBJ2-1; 12 bases fit TRBD2. The CDR3 length is 20 residues. J was trimmed by 1 base and V by 4 bases; bases with no gene match: 14. Germline-derived CDR1 and CDR2 are SGHAT and FQDESV (reference sequence). The CDR3 DNA reads TGTGCCAGCAGCTCGCGCGAGGGACTAGCGGGTGTAGGGTCCTACAATGAGCAGTTCTTC. It specifies CASSSREGLAGVGSYNEQFF.